This passage covers 21 T cell receptor beta chains from one sample sequenced in a study of blood T cell repertoires in COVID-19. Some clones are missing from TCRdb's copy, which holds only in-frame ones; the method was immunoSEQ multiplex PCR. This table has some 400,000 clones, over 65% appearing once. Sequenced input: peripheral blood. These receptor sequences come from a human donor with acute or convalescent COVID-19. The donor label of this sample is uncertain.

This clone has ten or more counts. The chain recombines TRBV7-9 with TRBJ1-2; 8 bases line up with TRBD1. The CDR3 is made up of 15 amino acids. The V gene end was trimmed by 5 bases and the J gene end by 0 bases; junction bases not matched to a gene: 5. CDR1 is SEHNR and CDR2 is FQNEAQ in the germline V gene (reference sequence). DNA of the CDR3: TGTGCCAGCAGCATCCGACAGGGGACTAACTATGGCTACACCTTC. Protein: CASSIRQGTNYGYTF.

The chain employs TRBV7-8 and TRBJ2-5, with a possible D match to TRBD1 (5 bases). Per the germline V gene, CDR1 is SGHVS and CDR2 is FQNEAQ. There are 14 residues in the CDR3. Deletions cut 6 bases from V and 2 bases from J, with 13 bases between. The chain's CDR3 is CASSPAAGQETQYF. The DNA for the CDR3 is TGTGCCAGCAGTCCTGCTGCAGGGCAAGAGACCCAGTACTTC.

As concerns this clone: Germline is not matched at one junction end, which may reflect a read error. The chain links TRBV7-9 to TRBJ1-2; D is unresolved. The CDR3 is 13 residues long. Germline V gives CDR1 SEHNR, CDR2 FQNEAQ (reference sequence). CDR3 DNA: TGTGCCAGCAGCTTAGACGTAGAGGGCGGAGGCGCCTTC. Translated: CASSLDVEGGGAF.

This clone was detected only a few times. The chain employs TRBV28 and TRBJ1-2, with TRBD1 as a possible D gene (6 bases). This CDR3 contains 16 residues. Trimming took 7 bases from V and 5 from J, leaving 23 bases between them. CDR1 and CDR2 (germline): MDHEN, SYDVKM. CDR3 DNA: TGTGCCAGCACGCCCGGGGGGGCATTGGCAGTTTATGGCTACACCTTC. Translation gives CASTPGGALAVYGYTF.

The rearrangement uses TRBV6-5 and TRBJ1-6; D perhaps matches TRBD1 (6 bases). The CDR3 extends over 12 amino acids. Germline V lookup: CDR1 MNHEY, CDR2 SVGAGI. V lost 7 bases to trimming and J lost 9 bases, with 10 bases between them. The CDR3 is CASIAGASPLHF. Here the CDR3 DNA reads TGTGCCAGCATCGCAGGGGCTTCACCCCTCCACTTT.

J is TRBJ1-5 and V is TRBV4-1; 7 nucleotides align to TRBD1. This CDR3 comprises 15 residues. The ends lost 1 base at V and 6 bases at J; junction bases unmatched: 6. Germline CDR1 is MGHRA and CDR2 is YSYEKL. CDR3 DNA: TGCGCCAGCAGCCAAGGGGACAGCACTCCTCAGCCCCAGCATTTT. Amino acids: CASSQGDSTPQPQHF.

The V gene is TRBV2, the J gene TRBJ2-7; 9 positions match TRBD1. V lost 5 bases to trimming and J lost 4 bases; unmatched junction nucleotides: 6. Germline V gives CDR1 SNHLY, CDR2 FYNNEI. The CDR3 sequence is 14 residues long. DNA for the CDR3: TGTGCCAGCAGTCTGGAGACAGGGGGGTACGAGCAGTACTTC. Amino acid sequence: CASSLETGGYEQYF.

As DNA, the CDR3 is TGTGCCAGCAGACAGGGACCTAAAGAAAACTATGGCTACACCTTC. Amino acids: CASRQGPKENYGYTF. The chain recombines TRBV6-5 with TRBJ1-2; the D gene is possibly TRBD1 (6 bases). The CDR3 extends over 15 amino acids. Trimming took 6 bases from V and 2 from J, leaving 16 bases between them. CDR1 MNHEY and CDR2 SVGAGI come from the germline V gene.

CDR3 bases: TGTGCCAGCAGGAAGACAGGGGAGGCTTTCTTT. It codes for CASRKTGEAFF. The chain couples TRBV14 to TRBJ1-1; 8 nucleotides line up with TRBD1. V shed 6 bases and J 11 bases; nucleotides not matched to a gene: 5. CDR3 length: 11 residues. CDR1 and CDR2 from the germline V gene are SGHDN and FVKESK.

This clone was detected a few times. V usage is TRBV30 and J usage is TRBJ1-3; D remains ambiguous. The germline V gene encodes CDR1 GTSNPN and CDR2 SVGIG (reference sequence). This CDR3 comprises 13 residues. V lost 3 bases to trimming and J lost 3 bases, with 9 bases between them. The CDR3 DNA reads as TGTGCCTGGAGCGTCTTCCTTGGAAACACCATATATTTT. Translation: CAWSVFLGNTIYF.

This clone has only one observation. This chain links TRBV30 with TRBJ2-2; 9 nucleotides agree with TRBD1. The ends lost 4 bases at V and 5 bases at J; junction bases unmatched: 8. In germline, CDR1 is GTSNPN, CDR2 SVGIG (reference sequence). The CDR3 consists of 15 residues. The CDR3 loop is CAWNPGQGLTGELFF. Written as DNA, the CDR3 is TGTGCCTGGAACCCGGGACAGGGATTGACCGGGGAGCTGTTTTTT. Supplemented by reference TRBV30 and TRBJ2-2, the full variable domain reads SQTIHQWPATLVQPVGSPLSLECTVEGTSNPNLYWYRQAAGRGLQLLFYSVGIGQISSEVPQNLSASRPQDRQFILSSKKLLLSDSGFYLCAWNPGQGLTGELFFGEGSRLTVL.

The chain employs TRBV2 and TRBJ2-6; 9 nucleotides agree with TRBD1. The CDR3 has 16 amino acids. CDR1 SNHLY and CDR2 FYNNEI come from the germline V gene. With V trimmed by 6 bases and J by 3 bases, 6 bases remained unmatched. In DNA, the CDR3 is TGTGCCAGCAGCCGGGACAGGGCCGGTGGGGCCAACGTCCTGACTTTC. Translation: CASSRDRAGGANVLTF.

This clone was seen just once. V is TRBV28 and J is TRBJ2-7, with 10 bases identical to TRBD1. Germline CDR1 reads MDHEN; CDR2 reads SYDVKM. V lost 6 bases, J lost 2 bases, and 4 bases stayed unmatched. The CDR3 loop spans 14 amino acids. Written as DNA, the CDR3 is TGTGCCAGCAGGCGGACAGGGGGAACCTACGAGCAGTACTTC. It codes for CASRRTGGTYEQYF.

The CDR3: CASRVTVMNTEAFF. The CDR3 region has the DNA TGTGCCAGCAGGGTGACTGTGATGAACACTGAAGCTTTCTTT. The chain is built from TRBV6-5 and TRBJ1-1; no definite D call. This CDR3 is built from 14 residues. The V end was cut by 6 bases, the J end by 0 bases, with 11 bases between. Germline values: CDR1 MNHEY, CDR2 SVGAGI.

The rearrangement joins TRBV15 to TRBJ1-1; D call uncertain. Germline V lookup: CDR1 LNHNV, CDR2 YYDKDF (reference sequence). CDR3 size: 15 residues. With 0 bases removed from V and 2 bases from J, the gap between germline ends came to 10 bases. CDR3 amino acids: CATSRDNEGNTEAFF. The CDR3 nucleotides read TGTGCCACCAGCAGAGATAATGAGGGAAACACTGAAGCTTTCTTT.

CDR3 sequence: CASSFESWRSVHPPNEQFF. The CDR3 DNA reads as TGTGCCAGCAGCTTCGAATCTTGGCGGTCCGTACACCCACCCAATGAGCAGTTCTTC. The chain couples TRBV7-8 to TRBJ2-1; D is ambiguous. The CDR3 consists of 19 residues. Germline values: CDR1 SGHVS, CDR2 FQNEAQ. Trimming shortened V by 3 bases and J by 6 bases, and 27 bases separated the two germline ends.

The chain recombines TRBV5-6 with TRBJ2-5; 7 bases agree with TRBD2. J gave up 4 bases and V 4 bases, and 10 bases lay outside the gene matches. The CDR3 extends over 15 amino acids. Germline CDR1 SGHDT, CDR2 YYEEEE. The CDR3 protein is CASSLTPTGGETQYF. The CDR3 DNA reads TGTGCCAGCAGCCTTACCCCCACGGGGGGAGAGACCCAGTACTTC.

The chain employs TRBV24-1 and TRBJ2-1, with a weak D call TRBD1 (6 bases). Per germline, CDR1 KGHDR and CDR2 SFDVKD. This CDR3 is 16 amino acids long. V lost 3 bases to trimming and J lost 0 bases, with 11 bases between them. The CDR3 DNA reads as TGTGCCACCAGTGATCGAACAGGGAGCTCCTACAATGAGCAGTTCTTC. Translated, it gives CATSDRTGSSYNEQFF.

The chain employs TRBV27 and TRBJ2-2; perhaps TRBD1 as D (7 bases). Between the trimmed V and J ends, which lost 3 bases and 6 bases, there was a span of 20 bases. In germline, CDR1 is MNHEY, CDR2 SMNVEV (reference sequence). This CDR3 comprises 17 residues. CDR3 nucleotide sequence: TGTGCCAGCAGTTTGCGGCAGGGGGGAAGTTATGCCGGGGAGCTGTTTTTT. It encodes CASSLRQGGSYAGELFF.

The chain has TRBV14 and TRBJ1-5; D is ambiguous. V was trimmed by 3 bases and J by 6 bases, leaving 9 bases between them. In germline, CDR1 is SGHDN, CDR2 FVKESK. The CDR3 length is 13 residues. The CDR3 bases are TGTGCCAGCAGCCAGCTACAGAGTCAGCCCCAGCATTTT. Amino acid sequence: CASSQLQSQPQHF.

The chain links TRBV14 to TRBJ1-3; 8 nucleotides agree with TRBD1. J was trimmed by 5 bases and V by 4 bases; bases with no gene match: 4. The germline V gene encodes CDR1 SGHDN and CDR2 FVKESK. This CDR3 has 14 residues. This CDR3 reads CASSPDRVRNTIYF. CDR3 coding DNA: TGTGCCAGCAGCCCGGACAGGGTGAGAAACACCATATATTTT.